Presented here are 4 T cell receptor beta chains from one specimen sequenced in a study of blood T cell repertoires in COVID-19. Generated by immunoSEQ multiplex PCR, the TCRdb table keeps only in-frame clones and is missing some. The table shows approximately 80,000 clones, with 88% occurring only once. Sequenced: peripheral blood. The receptor source for this set is a human donor in a cohort sampled during active COVID-19.

Here the CDR3 DNA reads TGCAGCGTTGGCATACCCGGGACAGGGGACTACAATGAGCAGTTCTTC. Protein product: CSVGIPGTGDYNEQFF. The chain carries TRBV29-1 and TRBJ2-1, with 10 bases identical to TRBD1. The CDR3 has 16 amino acids. Germline V lookup: CDR1 SQVTM, CDR2 ANQGSEA. V trimming: 4 bases; J trimming: 3 bases; junction bases outside the gene matches: 9.

The V call is TRBV19, the J call TRBJ2-2, with 8 nucleotides matching TRBD2. This CDR3 comprises 17 residues. Germline CDR1 is LNHDA and CDR2 is SQIVND (reference sequence). The V gene end was trimmed by 6 bases and the J gene end by 6 bases; junction bases not matched to a gene: 15. CDR3 in DNA: TGTGCCAGTAGACCCGGGGGGGCACCGGGGAGCGCCGGGGAGCTGTTTTTT. This codes for CASRPGGAPGSAGELFF.

V and J are TRBV21-1 and TRBJ1-5; the table's TRBD1 call for D was not verified on the DNA. TRBV21-1 is annotated as a pseudogene. The CDR3 is 15 residues long. CDR3 coding DNA: TGTGCCAGCAACCGGGGAACAGGGAAAAATCAGCCCCAGCATTTT. As protein: CASNRGTGKNQPQHF.

This clone was detected a few times. J is TRBJ2-1 and V is TRBV20-1; the D gene is possibly TRBD1 (5 bases). Germline lookup yields CDR1 DFQATT and CDR2 SNEGSKA (reference sequence). The CDR3 totals 14 residues. Trimming pared 3 bases from V and 3 bases from J, leaving 12 bases between. In DNA, the CDR3 is TGCAGTGCTAGTCAGGGATTTGGCTACAATGAGCAGTTCTTC. It is translated as CSASQGFGYNEQFF.